This TCR beta chain was observed in a study of spatial heterogeneity in lung cancer. This sample's time point: sample taken at primary tumor resection. Unsorted tumor, nontumor lung tissue or cryopreserved PBMC supplied the whole RNA. Patients with untreated early-stage non-small cell lung cancer, numbering roughly 69, were the donors. Every molecule of TCR cDNA had its own unique molecular identifier. Each CDR3 protein is one row after TCRdb ran MiXCR on the 5' RACE reads. The data hold 9,500 to 15,000 distinct CDR3 sequences, with about 6% observed a single time. Germline-derived CDR1 and CDR2 are LGHDT and YNNKEL (reference sequence). The CDR3 runs to 15 residues. V lost 4 bases to trimming and J lost 5 bases; unmatched junction nucleotides: 8. This clonotype has at least ten counts.

The sequencing used normal lung tissue next to the tumor, collected at surgery. The source is a male donor with early-stage non-small cell lung cancer. The chain joins TRBV3-1 to TRBJ2-5; 9 bases are shared with TRBD1. The CDR3: CASSPGTGRRETQYF. In DNA, the CDR3 is TGTGCCAGCAGCCCAGGGACAGGGCGAAGGGAGACCCAGTACTTC.